What follows are 10 T cell receptor beta chains derived from one specimen sequenced in a study of blood T cell repertoires in COVID-19. TCRdb's copy holds only in-frame clones and misses some; the assay was immunoSEQ multiplex PCR. The sample lists under 300,000 clones; under 85% were seen once. Source material: peripheral blood. The receptors come from a man aged 25 to 40 who had recovered from COVID-19.

The chain joins TRBV7-9 to TRBJ1-3; D gene uncertain. The V gene lost 4 bases and the J gene lost 0 bases, with 7 bases spanning the gap. CDR1 SEHNR and CDR2 FQNEAQ come from the germline V gene (reference sequence). The CDR3 runs 14 residues. For the CDR3, the DNA is TGTGCCAGCAGCTCACTTAGCTCTGGAAACACCATATATTTT. Its translation: CASSSLSSGNTIYF.

The chain is built from TRBV4-1 and TRBJ2-2, with TRBD1 matching 9 bases. CDR3 size: 17 residues. The J segment lost 6 bases and the V segment lost 6 bases, leaving 14 bases of the junction unmatched. Germline V gene data show CDR1 as MGHRA and CDR2 as YSYEKL. This CDR3 is CASSPGNRGLDAGELFF. The CDR3 DNA is TGCGCCAGCAGTCCCGGCAACAGGGGGCTCGATGCCGGGGAGCTGTTTTTT.

This rearrangement joins TRBV6-1 to TRBJ1-5; 8 nucleotides agree with TRBD1. The J segment lost 3 bases and the V segment lost 1 base, leaving 14 bases of the junction unmatched. This CDR3 has 19 residues. Looked up from germline, CDR1 is MNHNS and CDR2 is SASEGT. CDR3 nucleotide sequence: TGTGCCAGCAGTGAAGGGGGTCTAGACCGACAGGGGAACAATCAGCCCCAGCATTTT. This encodes CASSEGGLDRQGNNQPQHF.

The chain combines TRBV27 with TRBJ2-1, with TRBD2 identical over 8 bases. Trimming removed 0 bases from V and 3 bases from J; junction bases left unmatched: 4. Looked up from germline, CDR1 is MNHEY and CDR2 is SMNVEV (reference sequence). This CDR3 is 16 amino acids long. The CDR3 loop is CASSLSSGEIYNEQFF. The CDR3 DNA is TGTGCCAGCAGTTTATCTAGCGGGGAGATCTACAATGAGCAGTTCTTC.

The rearrangement uses TRBV3-1 (or the pseudogene TRBV3-2) and TRBJ1-5, with TRBD1 matching over 7 bases. J was trimmed by 6 bases and V by 1 base; bases with no gene match: 3. This CDR3 spans 14 amino acids. Germline lookup yields CDR1 LGHDT and CDR2 YNNKEL (reference sequence). The CDR3 loop is CASSQGQGFQPQHF. The CDR3 DNA sequence: TGTGCCAGCAGCCAAGGACAGGGTTTTCAGCCCCAGCATTTT.

The gene calls are TRBV7-2 and TRBJ2-1; 8 bases agree with TRBD1. V lost 6 bases and J lost 8; bases outside the gene matches: 12. The germline V gene encodes CDR1 SGHTA and CDR2 FQGNSA. There are 15 residues in the CDR3. Written as DNA, the CDR3 is TGTGCCAGCAGACCCCAGGGGGCGACGAGGGATGAGCAGTTCTTC. Translating gives CASRPQGATRDEQFF.

The chain couples TRBV9 to TRBJ2-1, with 9 positions matching TRBD2. Unmatched junction bases numbered 8, after V lost 4 bases and J lost 3 bases. Per the germline V gene, CDR1 is SGDLS and CDR2 is YYNGEE. The CDR3 runs to 16 residues. For the CDR3, the DNA is TGTGCCAGCAGCCCCCATCGCGGGGGGGACTACAATGAGCAGTTCTTC. Its translation is CASSPHRGGDYNEQFF.

This clone was counted only a few times. V and J are TRBV7-2 and TRBJ1-6; the D is unclear. The V gene lost 1 base and the J gene lost 0 bases, with 13 bases spanning the gap. The CDR3 covers 18 residues. Looked up from germline, CDR1 is SGHTA and CDR2 is FQGNSA. The CDR3: CASSLVPLGSSYNSPLHF. In DNA form, the CDR3 reads TGTGCCAGCAGCTTAGTTCCATTGGGGAGCTCCTATAATTCACCCCTCCACTTT.

This rearrangement joins TRBV27 to TRBJ2-7; tentative D call: TRBD2 (6 bases). Germline values: CDR1 MNHEY, CDR2 SMNVEV (reference sequence). This CDR3 region has 13 residues. The V gene lost 6 bases and the J gene lost 0 bases, with 9 bases spanning the gap. CDR3 in amino acids: CASSLANSYEQYF. CDR3 DNA sequence: TGTGCCAGCAGCCTAGCGAACTCCTACGAGCAGTACTTC.

The chain joins TRBV6-5 to TRBJ2-4, with TRBD1 as a possible D gene (6 bases). Per germline, CDR1 MNHEY and CDR2 SVGAGI. The CDR3 length is 14 residues. Trimming cost V 7 bases and J 6 bases, with 16 bases left between them. The CDR3 here is CASNLGQGRNIQYF. For the CDR3, the DNA is TGTGCCAGCAATCTGGGCCAGGGGAGAAACATTCAGTACTTC.